A single sample is the source of the 12 T cell receptor beta chains below, sequenced in a study of shared clonotypes between healthy human individuals. Here immunoSEQ multiplex PCR was the method, and the copy in TCRdb shows in-frame clones only, minus some. The data contain 450,000 to 700,000 clones, roughly 95% of them seen just once; the ten biggest clones take up 0.11%. Naive CD8 cells lacked CD45RO, underwent positive selection for CCR7 and left out terminally differentiated effector memory CD45RA+ cells. The specimen was naive CD8+ T cells sorted from blood. These receptors were collected from a woman in her 30s in good health.

The V gene is TRBV19, the J gene TRBJ2-5; 7 bases agree with TRBD1. After removal of 2 bases from V and 4 bases from J, the junction contained 7 bases not matched to a gene. The germline gives CDR1 LNHDA, CDR2 SQIVND (reference sequence). The CDR3 consists of 15 residues. The CDR3 DNA follows: TGTGCCAGTAGTATACTGGGACAGCTGGGAGAGACCCAGTACTTC. Protein: CASSILGQLGETQYF.

This chain's CDR3 is CASNSVGARETQYF. CDR3 DNA sequence: TGTGCCAGCAATTCCGTCGGGGCGCGGGAGACCCAGTACTTC. This chain links TRBV6-5 with TRBJ2-5; D assignment may be TRBD1 or TRBD2 (5 bases each). This CDR3 has 14 amino acids. Trimming pared 7 bases from V and 5 bases from J, leaving 17 bases between. CDR1 is MNHEY and CDR2 is SVGAGI in the germline V gene.

V and J are TRBV6-5 and TRBJ2-7, with D unclear. V lost 2 bases, J lost 2 bases, and 13 bases lay in between. This CDR3 contains 15 residues. Germline values: CDR1 MNHEY, CDR2 SVGAGI. CDR3 nucleotide sequence: TGTGCCAGCAGTTACGGCCTAGACATGGCCTACGAGCAGTACTTC. Its translation: CASSYGLDMAYEQYF.

The rearrangement joins TRBV27 to TRBJ1-2; TRBD1 might be the D (6 bases). The V end lost 2 bases, the J end lost 6 bases, and 10 bases lay between the germline ends. The CDR3 spans 13 residues. CDR1 is MNHEY and CDR2 is SMNVEV in the germline V gene (reference sequence). The CDR3 DNA follows: TGTGCCAGCAGTTTAGAGGGGGAGGATGGCTACACCTTC. The encoded protein is CASSLEGEDGYTF.

This chain uses TRBV10-3 with TRBJ1-6; D is ambiguous. CDR3 length: 17 residues. CDR1 is ENHRY and CDR2 is SYGVKD in the germline V gene. V was clipped by 0 bases and J by 0 bases, with 9 bases between them. CDR3 residues: CAISESAASSYNSPLHF. CDR3 DNA: TGTGCCATCAGTGAGTCGGCAGCTAGCTCCTATAATTCACCCCTCCACTTT.

This rearrangement joins TRBV19 to TRBJ2-1; tentatively, D is TRBD2 (5 bases). CDR1 LNHDA and CDR2 SQIVND come from the germline V gene (reference sequence). The CDR3 spans 12 residues. V gave up 5 bases and J gave up 6 bases, with 8 bases separating them. The CDR3 loop is CASSGLSNEQFF. Here the CDR3 DNA reads TGTGCCAGTAGTGGACTCTCCAATGAGCAGTTCTTC.

J is TRBJ2-1 and V is TRBV19, with a weak D call TRBD2 (7 bases). The CDR3 consists of 15 residues. In germline, CDR1 is LNHDA, CDR2 SQIVND (reference sequence). The ends were cut back, 5 bases at V and 0 bases at J, with 11 bases in the middle. The DNA of the CDR3 is TGTGCCAGTAGTGGGGGCGGGAGCTCCTACAATGAGCAGTTCTTC. Amino acids: CASSGGGSSYNEQFF.

The CDR3 DNA reads TGCGCCAGCAGCTTGTCGATTACGCAGGGGAATGAGCAGTTCTTC. It specifies CASSLSITQGNEQFF. The V gene is TRBV5-1, the J gene TRBJ2-1; TRBD1 is a possible D gene (6 bases). With 1 base removed from V and 7 bases from J, the gap between germline ends came to 15 bases. Germline CDR1 and CDR2: SGHRS and YFSETQ. CDR3 length: 15 residues. The full variable domain, with the rest looked up from reference TRBV5-1 and TRBJ2-1, is KAGVTQTPRYLIKTRGQQVTLSCSPISGHRSVSWYQQTPGQGLQFLFEYFSETQRNKGNFPGRFSGRQFSNSRSEMNVSTLELGDSALYLCASSLSITQGNEQFFGPGTRLTVL.

The DNA for the CDR3 is TGTGCCAGCAGCTTGCCCTCCTCGGGTGAGCAGTTCTTC. Residues: CASSLPSSGEQFF. V gene TRBV11-2 combines with J gene TRBJ2-1, with no clear D. Per germline, CDR1 SGHAT and CDR2 FQNNGV. Trimming pared 3 bases from V and 9 bases from J, leaving 12 bases between. This CDR3 is built from 13 residues.

The rearrangement links TRBV6-5 to TRBJ2-2, with D maybe TRBD1 (6 bases). The germline V and J ends were trimmed by 4 bases and 6 bases, with 18 bases remaining between them. CDR1 is MNHEY and CDR2 is SVGAGI in the germline V gene. CDR3 length: 16 residues. CDR3 nucleotide sequence: TGTGCCAGCAGTTTACAGGGACCCTTCCCCCCCGGGGAGCTGTTTTTT. Translating it yields CASSLQGPFPPGELFF.

The J gene is TRBJ2-3, the V gene TRBV5-8; 7 bases are shared with TRBD2. The CDR3 sequence is 14 residues long. Germline CDR1 and CDR2: SGHTS and YDEGEE. V shed 4 bases and J 6 bases; nucleotides not matched to a gene: 8. The CDR3 spells CASSGGLPRDTQYF. CDR3 nucleotides: TGTGCCAGCAGCGGGGGACTACCCAGGGATACGCAGTATTTT.

V usage is TRBV15 and J usage is TRBJ2-1, with D unclear. Trimming removed 5 bases at V and 3 bases at J, with 5 bases between. The CDR3 sequence is 12 residues long. The germline gives CDR1 LNHNV, CDR2 YYDKDF (reference sequence). In DNA, the CDR3 is TGTGCCACCAGCGGATACTACAATGAGCAGTTCTTC. It is translated as CATSGYYNEQFF.